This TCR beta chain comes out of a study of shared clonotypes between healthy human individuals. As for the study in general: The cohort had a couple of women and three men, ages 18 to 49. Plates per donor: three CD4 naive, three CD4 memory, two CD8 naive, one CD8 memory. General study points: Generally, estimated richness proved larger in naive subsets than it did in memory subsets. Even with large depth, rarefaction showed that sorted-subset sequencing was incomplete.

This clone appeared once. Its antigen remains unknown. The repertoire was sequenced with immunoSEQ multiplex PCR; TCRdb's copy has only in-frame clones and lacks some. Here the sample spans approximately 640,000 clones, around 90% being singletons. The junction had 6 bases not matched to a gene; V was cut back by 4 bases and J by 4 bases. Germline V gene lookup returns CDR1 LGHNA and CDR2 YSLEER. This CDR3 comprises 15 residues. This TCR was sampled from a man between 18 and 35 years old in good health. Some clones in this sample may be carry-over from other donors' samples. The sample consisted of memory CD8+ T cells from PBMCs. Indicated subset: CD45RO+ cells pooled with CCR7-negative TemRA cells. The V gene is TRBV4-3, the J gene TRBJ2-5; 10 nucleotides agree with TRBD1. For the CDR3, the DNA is TGCGCCAGCAGCCGGGGGACAGGGGTTCTAGAGACCCAGTACTTC. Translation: CASSRGTGVLETQYF.